One sample yielded the 15 T cell receptor beta chains listed below, sequenced in a study of control samples from healthy donors and cancer patients (dated by TCRdb to about 2020). Libraries came from the immunoSEQ multiplex PCR assay. TCRdb limited this immuneACCESS table to in-frame rearrangements with V and J called. A share of clones is missing; checked studies link under half to unresolved V genes, and the rest is unexplained. The sample data list about 80,000 clones, and around nine tenths of these were observed just once. In total, the top ten clones hold roughly 5% of the sample. The sequencing sample was made of blood. Receptor source: a woman between 45 and 60 years old in good health.

This chain links TRBV6-1 with TRBJ1-4; D remains ambiguous. Per germline, CDR1 MNHNS and CDR2 SASEGT. Trimming stripped 3 bases from V and 7 bases from J, with 15 bases between. The CDR3 sequence is 15 residues long. DNA of the CDR3: TGTGCCAGCAGTGATCTATCGAGGTTTAGTGAAAAACTGTTTTTT. Translated: CASSDLSRFSEKLFF.

This chain links TRBV15 with TRBJ1-5; D is perhaps TRBD1 (6 bases). V was trimmed by 0 bases and J by 11 bases, leaving 14 bases between them. The CDR3 runs to 14 residues. Germline V gives CDR1 LNHNV, CDR2 YYDKDF (reference sequence). In DNA form, the CDR3 reads TGTGCCACCAGCAGAGATGTCACAGGGTCGACCCAGCATTTT. Its protein product is CATSRDVTGSTQHF.

The CDR3 is CASSLDTGGVVEQYF. DNA for the CDR3: TGTGCCAGCAGCTTAGATACTGGGGGAGTGGTCGAGCAGTACTTC. The V call is TRBV7-6, the J call TRBJ2-7, with D possibly called TRBD1 or TRBD2 (5 bases each). V shed 1 base and J shed 6 bases, with 16 bases lying between them. Germline CDR1 and CDR2: SGHVS and FNYEAQ. CDR3 length equals 15 residues.

The DNA for the CDR3 is TGTGCCAGCAGTTTTTCTACCGGGGAGCTGTTTTTT. This translates into CASSFSTGELFF. The gene calls are TRBV27 and TRBJ2-2; D is uncertain. In germline, CDR1 is MNHEY, CDR2 SMNVEV (reference sequence). CDR3 length: 12 residues. V was cut by 3 bases and J by 5 bases, with 4 bases left in between.

This rearrangement joins TRBV6-5 to TRBJ2-1; D unresolved. CDR3 size: 13 residues. Looked up from germline, CDR1 is MNHEY and CDR2 is SVGAGI. Trimming shortened V by 7 bases and J by 4 bases, and 11 bases separated the two germline ends. DNA for the CDR3: TGTGCCAGCAAGTCACAACCTTACAATGAGCAGTTCTTC. Protein product: CASKSQPYNEQFF.

On this clone: One end of the junction does not line up with germline, which may come from a read error. The chain recombines TRBV5-4 with TRBJ2-7, with TRBD2 matching over 7 bases. The CDR3 sequence is 16 residues long. The V gene's germline CDR1 is SGHNT and CDR2 YYREEE (reference sequence). The CDR3 bases are TGTGCCGGCAGCTTGGACGTGGGGGGGTTAACCTACGAGCAGTACTTC. Its translation is CAGSLDVGGLTYEQYF.

This chain joins TRBV7-9 and TRBJ2-7, with no clear D. The CDR3 consists of 13 residues. From germline, CDR1 is SEHNR and CDR2 FQNEAQ (reference sequence). V was clipped by 5 bases and J by 7 bases, with 15 bases between them. This CDR3 reads CASSVPGMGEQYF. CDR3 sequence (DNA): TGTGCCAGCAGCGTCCCGGGTATGGGAGAGCAGTACTTC.

The chain couples TRBV2 to TRBJ2-7; D may be TRBD1 or TRBD2 (5 bases each). Trimming cost V 5 bases and J 0 bases, with 17 bases left between them. Looked up from germline, CDR1 is SNHLY and CDR2 is FYNNEI. The CDR3 is 16 amino acids. The CDR3 loop is CASSPGLWGSSYEQYF. CDR3 nucleotide sequence: TGTGCCAGCAGTCCCGGTTTGTGGGGGAGCTCCTACGAGCAGTACTTC.

V is TRBV6-2 or TRBV6-3 and J is TRBJ2-7, with 10 bases identical to TRBD1. Trimming removed 4 bases from V and 3 bases from J; junction bases left unmatched: 9. The CDR3 has 16 residues. Germline V gives CDR1 MNHEY, CDR2 SVGEGT. The CDR3 protein is CASSSPGQGMVYEQYF. The CDR3 region has the DNA TGTGCCAGCAGTTCTCCGGGACAGGGGATGGTCTACGAGCAGTACTTC.

This clone was observed a single time. The chain joins TRBV6-2 or TRBV6-3 to TRBJ1-2; 7 bases agree with TRBD1. V shed 5 bases, J shed 4 bases, and the junction held 10 bases outside the gene matches. CDR3 length: 15 amino acids. The germline CDR1 and CDR2 sequences are MNHEY and SVGEGT. The DNA of the CDR3 is TGTGCCAGCAGTCGACAGGGCATAGGAGGCTATGGCTACACCTTC. Its translation: CASSRQGIGGYGYTF.

This clone was observed once. The chain employs TRBV12-3 or TRBV12-4 and TRBJ2-1; D is uncertain. The CDR3 consists of 13 residues. Trimming stripped 6 bases from V and 8 bases from J, with 14 bases between. DNA of the CDR3: TGTGCCAGCAGGATGGCCGCCCAGCATGAGCAGTTCTTC. It translates to CASRMAAQHEQFF.

This chain joins TRBV6-5 and TRBJ2-1; TRBD1 agrees at 8 bases. V shed 8 bases, J shed 6 bases, and the junction held 6 bases outside the gene matches. Germline V gene lookup returns CDR1 MNHEY and CDR2 SVGAGI. This CDR3 region has 13 residues. The CDR3 loop reads CASDPRGRNEQFF. DNA for the CDR3: TGTGCCAGCGACCCCAGGGGGCGCAATGAGCAGTTCTTC.

V is TRBV18 and J is TRBJ1-3, with a weak D call TRBD1 (6 bases). CDR1 and CDR2 (germline): KGHSH, LQKENI. The V gene lost 1 base and the J gene lost 4 bases, with 14 bases spanning the gap. CDR3 size: 16 residues. CDR3 in amino acids: CASSPQQGDFGNTIYF. The CDR3 region has the DNA TGTGCCAGCTCACCACAACAGGGTGATTTCGGAAACACCATATATTTT.

This clone was seen a handful of times. The CDR3 coding sequence is TGTGCCATCGGCGACGGATACTCTGGAAACACCATATATTTT. Amino acids: CAIGDGYSGNTIYF. This chain uses TRBV10-3 with TRBJ1-3; no firm D call. Between the trimmed V and J ends, which lost 8 bases and 0 bases, there was a span of 11 bases. The CDR3 is made up of 14 amino acids. Germline V gene sequence: CDR1 ENHRY, CDR2 SYGVKD.

This chain connects TRBV19 to TRBJ2-7; possibly TRBD2 for D (5 bases). Germline V gene lookup returns CDR1 LNHDA and CDR2 SQIVND (reference sequence). V dropped 5 bases and J dropped 3 bases, with 11 bases sitting between them. The CDR3 is made up of 13 amino acids. The CDR3 region is CASSLSGGYEQYF. The CDR3 DNA follows: TGTGCCAGTAGTTTAAGCGGCGGCTACGAGCAGTACTTC. The variable domain in full, completed from reference TRBV19 and TRBJ2-7, reads DGGITQSPKYLFRKEGQNVTLSCEQNLNHDAMYWYRQDPGQGLRLIYYSQIVNDFQKGDIAEGYSVSREKKESFPLTVTSAQKNPTAFYLCASSLSGGYEQYFGPGTRLTVT.